One sample yielded the 28 T cell receptor beta chains listed below, sequenced in a study of blood T cell repertoires in COVID-19. TCRdb keeps only in-frame clones here, not all; method: immunoSEQ multiplex PCR. This sample carries about 73,000 clones, about 82% of them seen once, and the ten largest clones take 1.5% to 2%. What was sequenced was peripheral blood. These receptors came from a woman in her fifties or sixties with acute or convalescent COVID-19.

The chain uses TRBV30 and TRBJ2-5; a weak D match, TRBD2 (6 bases). The CDR3 length is 13 residues. CDR1 and CDR2 from the germline V gene are GTSNPN and SVGIG (reference sequence). Deletions cut 0 bases from V and 4 bases from J, with 9 bases between. This CDR3 is CAWSVQAGETQYF. As DNA, the CDR3 is TGTGCCTGGAGTGTACAAGCGGGAGAGACCCAGTACTTC.

In this sample, this clone turned up a few times. Other DNA sequences in the same sample also yield this CDR3. The chain uses TRBV11-2 and TRBJ2-1; TRBD2 matches at 10 bases. Germline V gene sequence: CDR1 SGHAT, CDR2 FQNNGV. This CDR3 has 16 amino acids. Losses at the gene ends were 9 bases for V and 0 bases for J; bases not matched to a gene: 8. In nucleotides, the CDR3 is TGTGCCAGTATTCGTAGCGGGGGGAGCTCCTACAATGAGCAGTTCTTC. Amino acids: CASIRSGGSSYNEQFF.

The chain combines TRBV11-2 with TRBJ2-7; TRBD2 matches 12 bases. CDR3 size: 18 residues. Per germline, CDR1 SGHAT and CDR2 FQNNGV. Losses at the gene ends were 6 bases for V and 4 bases for J; bases not matched to a gene: 16. This chain's CDR3 is CASRARAGLAGGKYEQYF. CDR3 coding DNA: TGTGCCAGCAGAGCCCGTGCCGGGCTAGCGGGAGGGAAATACGAGCAGTACTTC.

The chain couples TRBV9 to TRBJ1-1; D is unresolved. This CDR3 contains 14 residues. With 0 bases removed from V and 5 bases from J, the gap between germline ends came to 11 bases. CDR1 and CDR2 (germline): SGDLS, YYNGEE. DNA of the CDR3: TGTGCCAGCAGCGTAGATGCCTCCGGGACTGAAGCTTTCTTT. This encodes CASSVDASGTEAFF.

The chain has TRBV11-3 and TRBJ2-5; possibly TRBD2 for D (6 bases). The CDR3 loop spans 14 amino acids. The V gene lost 5 bases and the J gene lost 4 bases, with 14 bases spanning the gap. CDR1 and CDR2 (germline): SGHNT, YENEEA. For the CDR3, the DNA is TGTGCCAGCAGCCTACATAGCGGTGCAGAGACCCAGTACTTC. It is translated as CASSLHSGAETQYF.

The chain is built from TRBV27 and TRBJ2-3; 7 bases are a match to TRBD1. The CDR3 covers 17 residues. Germline CDR1 MNHEY, CDR2 SMNVEV (reference sequence). V lost 8 bases and J lost 5; bases outside the gene matches: 19. In DNA form, the CDR3 reads TGTGCCAGCCCCGGGACAGATCCTACTCCTCGTGTAGATACGCAGTATTTT. It codes for CASPGTDPTPRVDTQYF.

The chain uses TRBV15 and TRBJ1-1, with 8 bases that match TRBD1. The junction had 5 bases not matched to a gene; V was cut back by 1 base and J by 1 base. CDR3 length: 16 residues. Germline CDR1 is LNHNV and CDR2 is YYDKDF (reference sequence). CDR3: CATSRGLGTGNTEAFF. CDR3 bases: TGTGCCACCAGCAGAGGTCTAGGGACAGGGAACACTGAAGCTTTCTTT.

This chain connects TRBV6-5 to TRBJ2-1; 7 bases agree with TRBD1. There are 13 residues in the CDR3. CDR1 is MNHEY, CDR2 SVGAGI, per germline. Trimming removed 7 bases from V and 7 bases from J; junction bases left unmatched: 7. The chain's CDR3 is CASINRGWNEQFF. CDR3 nucleotides: TGTGCCAGCATCAACAGGGGATGGAATGAGCAGTTCTTC.

J is TRBJ2-3 and V is TRBV9, with TRBD1 matching 10 bases. V gave up 5 bases and J gave up 4 bases; unmatched junction bases: 7. The V gene's germline CDR1 is SGDLS and CDR2 YYNGEE. The CDR3 has 15 amino acids. CDR3 in amino acids: CASSGQGGRADTQYF. CDR3 sequence (DNA): TGTGCCAGCAGTGGACAGGGGGGGAGGGCAGATACGCAGTATTTT.

V and J are TRBV19 and TRBJ2-2, with 8 bases identical to TRBD1. Losses at the gene ends were 3 bases for V and 1 base for J; bases not matched to a gene: 7. The CDR3 is 17 amino acids. Germline-derived CDR1 and CDR2 are LNHDA and SQIVND (reference sequence). This CDR3 reads CASSIRTGYGNTGELFF. The DNA for the CDR3 is TGTGCCAGTAGTATCAGGACAGGGTACGGGAACACCGGGGAGCTGTTTTTT.

This clone was seen only once. The chain is built from TRBV10-3 and TRBJ2-7; perhaps TRBD1 as D (5 bases). This CDR3 spans 13 amino acids. CDR1 and CDR2 from the germline V gene are ENHRY and SYGVKD. V was cut by 3 bases and J by 3 bases, with 9 bases left in between. The CDR3 coding sequence is TGTGCCATCAGTGAAGGGGTACGCTACGAGCAGTACTTC. Translating it yields CAISEGVRYEQYF.

The J gene is TRBJ2-3, the V gene TRBV6-5; D might be TRBD1 (5 bases). Germline lookup yields CDR1 MNHEY and CDR2 SVGAGI. V was clipped by 6 bases and J by 1 base, with 14 bases between them. The CDR3 length is 15 residues. Here the CDR3 DNA reads TGTGCCAGCAGGTCAGGGTGGGCGGGCACAGATACGCAGTATTTT. It codes for CASRSGWAGTDTQYF.

The V call is TRBV19, the J call TRBJ2-7, with 8 bases fitting TRBD1. The germline V gene has CDR1 LNHDA and CDR2 SQIVND (reference sequence). The CDR3 covers 14 residues. J lost 3 bases, V lost 3 bases, and 4 bases had no gene match. The chain's CDR3 is CASSMGTGNYEQYF. The CDR3 DNA is TGTGCCAGTAGTATGGGGACAGGAAACTACGAGCAGTACTTC.

The chain carries TRBV2 and TRBJ2-2; D unresolved. This CDR3 has 13 amino acids. Germline CDR1 and CDR2: SNHLY and FYNNEI. V lost 4 bases and J 2 bases, leaving 5 bases between the germline ends. DNA of the CDR3: TGTGCCAGCAGTGCGGTAAACACCGGGGAGCTGTTTTTT. This translates into CASSAVNTGELFF.

The chain couples TRBV27 to TRBJ2-6; no clear D. CDR1 is MNHEY, CDR2 SMNVEV, per germline (reference sequence). The CDR3 runs 15 residues. The V end lost 3 bases, the J end lost 0 bases, and 6 bases lay between the germline ends. CDR3 nucleotides: TGTGCCAGCAGTTTCCGCTACTCTGGGGCCAACGTCCTGACTTTC. Protein sequence: CASSFRYSGANVLTF.

V usage is TRBV5-1 and J usage is TRBJ2-2; the match to TRBD2 covers 15 bases. Germline loops: CDR1 SGHRS, CDR2 YFSETQ. Trimming at V came to 7 bases and at J to 5 bases, leaving 3 bases not matched to a gene. This CDR3 comprises 15 residues. CDR3 region: CASRGTSGGTGELFF. DNA of the CDR3: TGCGCCAGCCGAGGGACTAGCGGGGGGACCGGGGAGCTGTTTTTT.

The V gene is TRBV24-1, the J gene TRBJ1-5; 7 positions match TRBD1. The CDR3 has 16 residues. Germline-derived CDR1 and CDR2 are KGHDR and SFDVKD. Trimming took 5 bases from V and 0 from J; bases not matched to a gene: 6. In DNA, the CDR3 is TGTGCCACCAGTGTAGGCAGGGGGGATAGCAATCAGCCCCAGCATTTT. It translates to CATSVGRGDSNQPQHF.

This clone was found a few times. This chain uses TRBV9 with TRBJ2-2; D gene ambiguous. Germline V lookup: CDR1 SGDLS, CDR2 YYNGEE. The CDR3 has 14 residues. Between the trimmed V and J ends, which lost 4 bases and 4 bases, there was a span of 11 bases. The CDR3 sequence: CASSPRQSTGELFF. CDR3 nucleotide sequence: TGTGCCAGCAGCCCCCGCCAGTCCACCGGGGAGCTGTTTTTT.

This chain links TRBV30 with TRBJ1-4; D is uncertain. V was cut by 2 bases and J by 7 bases, with 20 bases left in between. Looked up from germline, CDR1 is GTSNPN and CDR2 is SVGIG (reference sequence). This CDR3 is built from 16 residues. This CDR3 is CAWSPPGVRGSEKLFF. The CDR3, as DNA: TGTGCCTGGAGTCCCCCAGGCGTCCGTGGGAGTGAAAAACTGTTTTTT.

The chain carries TRBV5-1 and TRBJ1-6, with TRBD1 matching over 8 bases. The ends lost 1 base at V and 7 bases at J; junction bases unmatched: 13. The length of the CDR3 is 18 residues. Germline V gene data show CDR1 as SGHRS and CDR2 as YFSETQ. The CDR3 nucleotides are TGCGCCAGCAGCTTGAAGATACTCGGGACAGGTGAAAATTCACCCCTCCACTTT. Amino acid sequence: CASSLKILGTGENSPLHF.

V is TRBV24-1 and J is TRBJ2-4; 9 nucleotides agree with TRBD1. This CDR3 has 15 residues. V lost 1 base, J lost 5 bases, and 2 bases stayed unmatched. CDR1 and CDR2 from the germline V gene are KGHDR and SFDVKD. The CDR3 is CATSDFGDRENIQYF. The CDR3 DNA reads as TGTGCCACCAGTGATTTCGGGGACAGGGAAAACATTCAGTACTTC.

This clone has a single count. The chain is built from TRBV29-1 and TRBJ2-2, with 7 bases aligning to TRBD2. Unmatched junction bases numbered 6, after V lost 6 bases and J lost 2 bases. Germline V gives CDR1 SQVTM, CDR2 ANQGSEA. The CDR3 runs 14 residues. The CDR3 sequence: CSVGLGLNTGELFF. CDR3 DNA sequence: TGCAGCGTCGGGCTGGGACTAAACACCGGGGAGCTGTTTTTT.

The chain recombines TRBV5-1 with TRBJ2-3; TRBD2 is a possible D gene (5 bases). CDR1 and CDR2 from the germline V gene are SGHRS and YFSETQ. The CDR3 runs 14 residues. Between the trimmed V and J ends, which lost 0 bases and 2 bases, there was a span of 7 bases. The CDR3 spells CASSLAGDTDTQYF. Here the CDR3 DNA reads TGCGCCAGCAGCTTGGCCGGGGACACAGATACGCAGTATTTT.

J is TRBJ2-1 and V is TRBV7-9, with TRBD2 identical over 12 bases. Losses at the gene ends were 2 bases for V and 8 bases for J; bases not matched to a gene: 4. The CDR3 length is 15 residues. Germline V gene lookup returns CDR1 SEHNR and CDR2 FQNEAQ (reference sequence). CDR3 sequence: CASSLLAGGLDEQFF. The CDR3 DNA sequence: TGTGCCAGCAGCTTACTAGCGGGGGGGCTGGATGAGCAGTTCTTC.

The gene calls are TRBV6-5 and TRBJ1-1, with 8 nucleotides matching TRBD1. Germline-derived CDR1 and CDR2 are MNHEY and SVGAGI. This CDR3 is built from 13 residues. Germline trimming cut 6 bases from V and 4 bases from J; bases unmatched to any gene: 4. As DNA, the CDR3 is TGTGCCAGCAGGACAGGGGTGGGCACTGAAGCTTTCTTT. Its translation is CASRTGVGTEAFF.

The rearrangement uses TRBV13 and TRBJ2-1, with 10 bases identical to TRBD1. The junction had 4 bases not matched to a gene; V was cut back by 5 bases and J by 6 bases. The V gene's germline CDR1 is PRHDT and CDR2 FYEKMQ (reference sequence). This CDR3 contains 14 residues. The CDR3, as DNA: TGTGCCAGCAGCCACCGGACAGGGGGCAATGAGCAGTTCTTC. Amino acid sequence: CASSHRTGGNEQFF.

The chain couples TRBV21-1 to TRBJ2-7; the table's D call TRBD2 went unverified against the DNA. TRBV21-1 is a pseudogene. CDR3 length: 17 residues. The CDR3 DNA is TGTGCCAGCCCCAGCGGTAGTGGGAGGGCCCCCTCCTACGAGCAGTACTTC. Its protein is CASPSGSGRAPSYEQYF.

V and J are TRBV18 and TRBJ1-5; possible D gene TRBD1, 6 bases. The CDR3 length is 16 residues. The V gene's germline CDR1 is KGHSH and CDR2 LQKENI. V lost 6 bases, J lost 7 bases, and 22 bases lay in between. The CDR3 spells CASSPTGGLGGQPQHF. Written as DNA, the CDR3 is TGTGCCAGCTCCCCAACCGGGGGCCTGGGGGGGCAGCCCCAGCATTTT.